Below are 9 T cell receptor beta chains sequenced from a single sample in a study of spatial heterogeneity in lung cancer. MiXCR, run by TCRdb on the 5' RACE reads, gives a single entry per CDR3 protein. The sample has some 110,000 distinct CDR3 sequences, approximately 12% seen once. Time point defined: blood at routine non-recurrence follow-up after resection. Whole RNA obtained from tumor, nontumor lung or frozen PBMC underwent sequencing without sorting. The sample in question was PBMCs, obtained at follow-up. The receptors shown here come from a male donor with early-stage non-small cell lung cancer.

Ten or more counts support this clonotype. CDR3 in DNA: TGTGCCAGCAGCCCGCCAGGGAGTAGTGGTCCTGAAGCTTTCTTT. The encoded protein is CASSPPGSSGPEAFF. The J gene is TRBJ1-1, the V gene TRBV7-9; TRBD1 is a possible D gene (5 bases). The germline V and J ends were trimmed by 5 bases and 6 bases, with 19 bases remaining between them. The germline CDR1 and CDR2 sequences are SEHNR and FQNEAQ (reference sequence). This CDR3 comprises 15 residues.

A note on this clonotype: A read error may account for a junction end that differs from germline. The V and J genes are TRBV12-3 or TRBV12-4 and TRBJ1-1, with TRBD1 matching over 9 bases. The CDR3 totals 12 residues. The CDR3 sequence: CASATNPGQGDF. The CDR3 DNA is TGTGCCAGCGCAACGAATCCGGGACAGGGTGACTTT.

This clonotype came up many times. Mismatch with germline at one junction end may stem from a read error. The CDR3 loop is CASSYRDSFFF. The CDR3 DNA reads as TGTGCCAGCAGTTACCGGGACAGTTTTTTTTTC. The chain carries TRBV28 and TRBJ2-7, with 7 bases matching TRBD1. Germline V gene data show CDR1 as MDHEN and CDR2 as SYDVKM. The CDR3 loop spans 11 amino acids.

This clonotype has ten or more counts. This rearrangement joins TRBV4-3 to TRBJ2-2; 7 bases map to TRBD2. CDR1 and CDR2 from the germline V gene are LGHNA and YSLEER. Losses at the gene ends were 1 base for V and 7 bases for J; bases not matched to a gene: 12. The CDR3 has 17 residues. The DNA of the CDR3 is TGCGCCAGCAGCCAAGTAGGGACTACTCTCGGGGGCGGGGAGCTGTTTTTT. Residues: CASSQVGTTLGGGELFF.

This clonotype appeared many times. V usage is TRBV27 and J usage is TRBJ2-4, with TRBD1 as a possible D gene (6 bases). V dropped 6 bases and J dropped 2 bases, with 14 bases sitting between them. From germline, CDR1 is MNHEY and CDR2 SMNVEV (reference sequence). This CDR3 comprises 15 residues. This CDR3 is CASSPDRISKNIQYF. CDR3 DNA sequence: TGTGCCAGCAGCCCGGACAGAATTTCCAAAAACATTCAGTACTTC.

V usage is TRBV6-2 or TRBV6-3 and J usage is TRBJ1-5; 8 nucleotides align to TRBD1. The junction had 9 bases not matched to a gene; V was cut back by 8 bases and J by 6 bases. The CDR3 is made up of 14 amino acids. CDR1 is MNHEY and CDR2 is SVGEGT in the germline V gene. CDR3 nucleotide sequence: TGTGCCAGCGGCGGGGCAGGGGGCGTTCAGCCCCAGCATTTT. Protein product: CASGGAGGVQPQHF.

The chain has TRBV4-1 and TRBJ1-3; no reliable D call. V was shortened by 1 base and J by 1 base, with 11 bases between the two germline ends. There are 16 residues in the CDR3. The germline gives CDR1 MGHRA, CDR2 YSYEKL. The CDR3, as DNA: TGCGCCAGCAGCCAAGTGGAAGGCCCTTCTGGAAACACCATATATTTT. It translates to CASSQVEGPSGNTIYF.

The chain links TRBV9 to TRBJ2-7, with 8 bases that match TRBD2. With V trimmed by 0 bases and J by 3 bases, 5 bases remained unmatched. Germline-derived CDR1 and CDR2 are SGDLS and YYNGEE. The CDR3 is 15 residues long. The CDR3 reads CASSVAAGGRYEQYF. The DNA of the CDR3 is TGTGCCAGCAGCGTAGCGGCGGGGGGACGCTACGAGCAGTACTTC. The full variable domain, rest sourced from reference TRBV9 and TRBJ2-7, is DSGVTQTPKHLITATGQRVTLRCSPRSGDLSVYWYQQSLDQGLQFLIQYYNGEERAKGNILERFSAQQFPDLHSELNLSSLELGDSALYFCASSVAAGGRYEQYFGPGTRLTVT.

This clonotype was recorded a few times. The V call is TRBV12-3 or TRBV12-4, the J call TRBJ2-5; D gene ambiguous. CDR3 length: 11 residues. Trimming took 6 bases from V and 9 from J, leaving 11 bases between them. The CDR3 spells CASSSALAQYF. In DNA, the CDR3 is TGTGCCAGCAGCTCAGCTTTGGCCCAGTACTTC.